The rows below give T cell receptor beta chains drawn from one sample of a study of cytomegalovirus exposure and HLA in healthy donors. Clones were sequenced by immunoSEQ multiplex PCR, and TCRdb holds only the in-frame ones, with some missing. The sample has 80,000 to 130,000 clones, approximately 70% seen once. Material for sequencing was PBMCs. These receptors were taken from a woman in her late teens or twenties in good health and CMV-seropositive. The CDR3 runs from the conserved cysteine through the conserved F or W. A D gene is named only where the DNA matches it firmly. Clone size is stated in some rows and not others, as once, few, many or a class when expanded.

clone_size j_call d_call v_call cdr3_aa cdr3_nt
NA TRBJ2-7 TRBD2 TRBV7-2 CASSALLAGGRFAYEQYF TGTGCCAGCAGCGCCTTACTAGCGGGAGGGAGGTTCGCCTACGAGCAGTACTTC
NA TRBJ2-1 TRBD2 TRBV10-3 CAITDSGRDFNEQFF TGTGCCATCACCGATAGCGGGAGGGATTTCAATGAGCAGTTCTTC
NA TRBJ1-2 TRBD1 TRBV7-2 CASSPSTGGASSYTF TGTGCCAGCAGCCCGTCGACAGGGGGCGCATCGAGCTACACCTTC
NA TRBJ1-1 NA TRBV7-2 CASSTDMTVGTEAFF TGTGCCAGCAGCACCGATATGACAGTCGGAACTGAAGCTTTCTTT
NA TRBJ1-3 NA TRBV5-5 CASSSLSLREAGNTIYF TGTGCCAGCAGCTCTTTATCCCTTCGGGAGGCTGGAAACACCATATATTTT
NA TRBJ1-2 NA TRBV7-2 CASSLALGGGYTF TGTGCCAGCAGCTTAGCGCTGGGAGGGGGCTACACCTTC
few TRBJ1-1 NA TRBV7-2 CASSLEQNTEAFF TGTGCCAGCAGCTTAGAACAGAACACTGAAGCTTTCTTT
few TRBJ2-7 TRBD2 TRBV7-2 CASIPGVAGGFHEQYF TGTGCCAGCATCCCGGGGGTAGCGGGAGGGTTCCACGAGCAGTACTTC
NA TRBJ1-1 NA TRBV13 CASSSPRGRVNTEAFF TGTGCCAGCAGCTCACCCCGAGGCAGGGTGAACACTGAAGCTTTCTTT
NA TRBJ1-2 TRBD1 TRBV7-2 CASPRQGTSYGYTF TGTGCCAGCCCCCGACAGGGGACTTCCTATGGCTACACCTTC
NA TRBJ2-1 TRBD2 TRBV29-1 CSVYSGRANEQFF TGCAGCGTCTATAGCGGGAGGGCGAATGAGCAGTTCTTC
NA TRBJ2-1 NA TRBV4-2 CASSFSRDFYNEQFF TGTGCCAGCAGCTTTAGCCGGGACTTTTACAATGAGCAGTTCTTC
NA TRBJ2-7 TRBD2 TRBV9 CASSGSSGMAYEQYF TGTGCCAGCAGCGGGTCTAGCGGGATGGCCTACGAGCAGTACTTC
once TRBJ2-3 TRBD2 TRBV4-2 CASSQARTSSDTQYF TGTGCCAGCAGCCAAGCGAGGACTAGCTCAGATACGCAGTATTTT
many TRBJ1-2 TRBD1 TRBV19 CASTPRGKDYGYTF TGTGCCAGTACCCCCAGGGGGAAGGACTATGGCTACACCTTC
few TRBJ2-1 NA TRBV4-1 CASSQEYRGYNEQFF TGCGCCAGCAGCCAAGAATATCGGGGGTACAATGAGCAGTTCTTC
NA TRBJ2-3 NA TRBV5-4 CASSLSITDTQYF TGTGCCAGCAGCTTGTCCATCACAGATACGCAGTATTTT
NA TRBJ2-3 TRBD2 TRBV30 CAWTSGTTDTQYF TGTGCCTGGACTAGCGGGACCACAGATACGCAGTATTTT
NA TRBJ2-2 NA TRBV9 CASTKRRGGELFF TGTGCCAGCACTAAGCGGCGGGGCGGGGAGCTGTTTTTT
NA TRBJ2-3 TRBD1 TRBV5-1 CATWTGMSTDTQYF TGCGCCACATGGACAGGGATGAGCACAGATACGCAGTATTTT
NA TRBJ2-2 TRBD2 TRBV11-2 CASSPPRGRAPDTGELFF TGTGCCAGCAGCCCGCCACGCGGGAGGGCCCCGGACACCGGGGAGCTGTTTTTT
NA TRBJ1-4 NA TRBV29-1 CSALSNEKLFF TGCAGCGCCCTCAGTAATGAAAAACTGTTTTTT
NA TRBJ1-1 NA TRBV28 CASILNTEAFF TGTGCCAGCATACTAAACACTGAAGCTTTCTTT
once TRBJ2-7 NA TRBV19 CASSIGAGYEQYF TGTGCCAGTAGTATAGGAGCAGGCTACGAGCAGTACTTC
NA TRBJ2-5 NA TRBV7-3 CASSLGSGSQETQYF TGTGCCAGCAGCTTAGGTTCAGGGTCCCAAGAGACCCAGTACTTC
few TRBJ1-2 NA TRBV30 CAWSVGGLGGYTF TGTGCCTGGAGTGTAGGAGGGCTCGGTGGCTACACCTTC
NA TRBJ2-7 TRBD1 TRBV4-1 CASSQRQGVYEQYF TGCGCCAGCAGCCAGAGACAGGGGGTATACGAGCAGTACTTC
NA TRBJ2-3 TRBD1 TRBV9 CASSATGTGVTDTQYF TGTGCCAGCAGCGCAACCGGGACAGGGGTCACAGATACGCAGTATTTT
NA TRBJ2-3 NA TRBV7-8 CASSPREATSTDTQYF TGTGCCAGCAGCCCCAGAGAGGCCACTAGCACAGATACGCAGTATTTT
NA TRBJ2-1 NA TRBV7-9 CASSPQREQFF TGTGCCAGCAGCCCCCAGCGTGAGCAGTTCTTC
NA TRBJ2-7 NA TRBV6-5 CASSGTGFSPYEQYF TGTGCCAGCAGTGGAACGGGTTTTTCGCCCTACGAGCAGTACTTC
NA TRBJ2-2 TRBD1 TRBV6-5 CASQPGTGGFGELFF TGTGCCAGCCAGCCGGGGACAGGGGGTTTCGGGGAGCTGTTTTTT
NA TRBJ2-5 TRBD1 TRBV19 CASSFTGQGIETQYF TGTGCCAGTAGTTTTACGGGACAGGGGATCGAGACCCAGTACTTC
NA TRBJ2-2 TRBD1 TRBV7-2 CASSGRTGLGTGELFF TGTGCCAGCAGCGGTAGGACAGGGCTAGGCACCGGGGAGCTGTTTTTT
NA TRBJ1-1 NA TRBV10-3 CAIGKDQNTEAFF TGTGCCATCGGCAAAGATCAAAACACTGAAGCTTTCTTT
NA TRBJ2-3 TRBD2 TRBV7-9 CASSVRLAGQTDTQYF TGTGCCAGCAGCGTGAGACTAGCGGGCCAAACAGATACGCAGTATTTT
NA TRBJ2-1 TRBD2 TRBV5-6 CASSLPGLAGSEQFF TGTGCCAGCAGCCTTCCGGGACTAGCGGGAAGTGAGCAATTCTTC
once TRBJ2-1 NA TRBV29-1 CSVAATSDWYNEQFF TGCAGCGTTGCCGCGACTAGTGACTGGTACAATGAGCAGTTCTTC
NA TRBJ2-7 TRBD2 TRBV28 CASSLSGTSDSYEQYF TGTGCCAGCAGTTTATCTGGGACTAGCGACTCCTACGAGCAGTACTTC
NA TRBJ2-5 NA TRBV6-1 CASSESAGMKETQYF TGTGCCAGCAGTGAATCGGCAGGGATGAAGGAGACCCAGTACTTC
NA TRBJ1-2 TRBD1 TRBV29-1 CSVTQGAWGYTF TGCAGCGTTACACAGGGGGCGTGGGGCTACACCTTC
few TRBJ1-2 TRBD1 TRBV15 CATSITDRLGYTF TGTGCCACCAGCATTACGGACAGGCTAGGCTACACCTTC
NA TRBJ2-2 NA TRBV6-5 CASSYTADRGTGELFF TGTGCCAGCAGTTACACCGCCGACCGGGGTACCGGGGAGCTGTTTTTT
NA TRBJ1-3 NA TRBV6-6 CASSPQGSGNTIYF TGTGCCAGCAGTCCTCAGGGATCTGGAAACACCATATATTTT
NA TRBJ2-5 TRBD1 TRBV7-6 CASSLGTGWETQYF TGTGCCAGCAGCTTAGGGACAGGGTGGGAGACCCAGTACTTC
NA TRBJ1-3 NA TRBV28 CASSLWEGGNTIYF TGTGCCAGCAGTCTGTGGGAGGGAGGAAACACCATATATTTT
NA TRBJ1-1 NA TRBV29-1 CSVDPLREGTEAFF TGCAGCGTTGATCCTCTCCGGGAAGGGACTGAAGCTTTCTTT
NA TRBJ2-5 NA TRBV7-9 CASSPPLAKEAQYF TGTGCCAGCAGCCCCCCCCTCGCTAAGGAGGCCCAGTACTTC
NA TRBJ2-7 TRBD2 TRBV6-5 CASSYSSGSYYEQYF TGTGCCAGCAGTTACTCAAGCGGGAGTTATTACGAGCAGTACTTC
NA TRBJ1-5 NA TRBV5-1 CASSLIPGRSQPQHF TGCGCCAGCAGCTTGATCCCAGGGAGGAGTCAGCCCCAGCATTTT
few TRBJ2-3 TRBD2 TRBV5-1 CASSLAGLAGLSSTDTQYF TGCGCCAGCAGCTTGGCGGGACTAGCGGGCCTAAGTAGCACAGATACGCAGTATTTT
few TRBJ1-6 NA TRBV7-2 CASSLSPNNSPLHF TGTGCCAGCAGCTTATCACCTAATAATTCACCCCTCCACTTT
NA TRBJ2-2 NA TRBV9 CASSVAVARNTGELFF TGTGCCAGCAGCGTAGCGGTAGCGAGGAACACCGGGGAGCTGTTTTTT